This T cell receptor (beta chain) emerged from a study of T cell responses to AZD1222 COVID-19 vaccine (dated by TCRdb to about 2021). For the study in its entirety: AZD1222 recipients given second doses at about 4 weeks or at about 12 weeks were pooled, since spike-specific TCR depth and breadth were not found to differ between the two schedules. A total of just over 230 trial participants underwent TCR sequencing, of whom 207 had received two doses of AZD1222 and around 26 had received two doses of the MenACWY control vaccine. Enrollment into the trials was organized by age into subgroups of 18-55, 56-69 and 70-plus years, and those subgroups contained around 150, 28 and 57 TCR-sequenced participants, respectively. Results and caveats for the whole study, not just this receptor: No day 14 peak-response samples were available, so repertoires were characterized only after the peak T cell response. The 56-69-year group was small, and its depth increase did not reach significance, likely because of low power. The whole spike protein was spanned by vaccine-associated CD4 TCRs, and dominant responses were seen in regions 160-218 and 743-854. Reportedly, almost half of the unique spike-specific TCRs recognized epitopes lying outside the regions that are mutated in the B.1.351 and B.1.1.7 variants. Participants were mostly white British and included more females than males, and it was suggested by the authors that clonal diversity may have been underestimated. Spike-specific TCR breadth and depth rose significantly after two AZD1222 doses compared with day 0 and with MenACWY recipients. Conclusions about previously exposed vaccinees are limited, since just five to seven AZD1222 recipients were seropositive for SARS-CoV-2 at baseline.

The CDR3 regions of human TCRbeta chains were subjected to immunosequencing. The paper's processing steps were these. TCRs in the repertoires were compared against a reference library of SARS-CoV-2-specific TCRs that had been generated with the MIRA antigen-specificity platform. Breadth was defined as the fraction of unique TCRs that were SARS-CoV-2-associated, and depth was defined as the fraction of total T cells that were SARS-CoV-2-associated. Using the MIRA data, each spike-specific TCR was mapped to the spike region that the TCR reacts to and placed in a CD4 or CD8 class. Log10-transformed breadth and depth values were compared by one-way ANOVA with Sidak's multiple comparisons tests. The immuneACCESS repertoire file appears here via TCRdb, limited to in-frame rearrangements. These files lack a portion of the clones; in checked studies, under half of the deficit traces to unresolved V genes, and the cause of the others is not known. Clonal size and the V and J genes are those of that table, whereas D and trimming came from the DNA. Counted in this sample were under 95,000 clones; over 80% of them appeared once. The biggest ten clones account for 15% to 20% of the sample.

The time point label for this specimen denotes: baseline before first vaccination. The vaccinee samples were drawn from two UK trials, COV001 and COV002, one of which was a single-blind randomized controlled phase 2/3 trial testing AZD1222 (ChAdOx1 nCoV-19) in healthy adults. For TCRbeta chain sequencing, PBMC samples were collected from trial participants at day 0 and at day 28 after the second dose. This clone was seen only once. The antigen this receptor binds is unknown. No much larger clone exists at a distance of one base, and base qualities are not known. Deletion took 4 bases off V and 0 bases off J, with a span of 7 bases between the germline ends. The CDR3 contains 13 residues, cysteine and phenylalanine counted. The kept DNA is CDR3 alone, 39 bases in frame from the first base. The germline V gene (reference sequence) gives CDR1 as GTSNPN and CDR2 as SVGIG.

The clonotype comes from an adult in good health. This chain joins TRBV30 to TRBJ1-5; the D gene cannot be named for sure. This sample comprised peripheral blood, obtained on day 0 of AZD1222 vaccination. The sequenced DNA is TGTGCCTGGACAGCTGATAGCAATCAGCCCCAGCATTTT. The resulting protein is CAWTADSNQPQHF. The CDR3 plus the reference TRBV30 and TRBJ1-5 genes for the other parts give the full variable domain: SQTIHQWPATLVQPVGSPLSLECTVEGTSNPNLYWYRQAAGRGLQLLFYSVGIGQISSEVPQNLSASRPQDRQFILSSKKLLLSDSGFYLCAWTADSNQPQHFGDGTRLSIL.